Shown below are 5 T cell receptor beta chains from a single sample sequenced in a study of memory CD4+ T cells and cytomegalovirus serostatus. The repertoire was sequenced with immunoSEQ multiplex PCR; TCRdb's copy has only in-frame clones and lacks some. This table holds about 60,000 clones, approximately 80% found once. The sort gate was single viable CD3+CD4+CD8-CD45RO+ cells for memory CD4+ T cells. Sequencing was done on a sample of memory CD4+ T cells from blood. The source of these receptors is an adult in good health and CMV-seronegative.

The chain links TRBV7-2 to TRBJ1-2; no firm D call. This CDR3 spans 14 amino acids. Trimming removed 3 bases at V and 8 bases at J, with 16 bases between. Germline assignment: CDR1 SGHTA and CDR2 FQGNSA. The CDR3 DNA reads TGTGCCAGCAGCTTGGAGTGGGCATCGGGAGGCTACACCTTC. Its translation is CASSLEWASGGYTF.

The rearrangement links TRBV14 to TRBJ1-2, with TRBD1 identical over 8 bases. There are 14 residues in the CDR3. Trimming removed 5 bases from V and 4 bases from J; junction bases left unmatched: 6. Germline V gene sequence: CDR1 SGHDN, CDR2 FVKESK. For the CDR3, the DNA is TGTGCCAGCAGCTTTGACAGGGGATCCTATGGCTACACCTTC. It encodes CASSFDRGSYGYTF.

The J gene is TRBJ1-1, the V gene TRBV7-9; 9 nucleotides align to TRBD1. Germline values: CDR1 SEHNR, CDR2 FQNEAQ (reference sequence). The ends lost 3 bases at V and 8 bases at J; junction bases unmatched: 1. The CDR3 extends over 12 amino acids. The CDR3 DNA follows: TGTGCCAGCAGCTTCGACAGGGGGGAAGCTTTCTTT. Translation: CASSFDRGEAFF.

J is TRBJ2-5 and V is TRBV5-6; a possible D gene is TRBD2 (5 bases). The V end was cut by 4 bases, the J end by 5 bases, with 9 bases between. Germline CDR1 and CDR2: SGHDT and YYEEEE. The CDR3 runs 12 residues. DNA of the CDR3: TGTGCCAGCAGCCGTAGGAGGGAGACCCAGTACTTC. This encodes CASSRRRETQYF.

This clone occurred a few times. This CDR3 reads CASSIDLRLAKNIQYF. CDR3 nucleotide sequence: TGTGCCAGTAGTATAGACTTGAGACTAGCCAAAAACATTCAGTACTTC. This rearrangement joins TRBV19 to TRBJ2-4; unclear D gene. The CDR3 length is 16 residues. Trimming cost V 0 bases and J 0 bases, with 9 bases left between them. Germline CDR1 and CDR2: LNHDA and SQIVND (reference sequence).